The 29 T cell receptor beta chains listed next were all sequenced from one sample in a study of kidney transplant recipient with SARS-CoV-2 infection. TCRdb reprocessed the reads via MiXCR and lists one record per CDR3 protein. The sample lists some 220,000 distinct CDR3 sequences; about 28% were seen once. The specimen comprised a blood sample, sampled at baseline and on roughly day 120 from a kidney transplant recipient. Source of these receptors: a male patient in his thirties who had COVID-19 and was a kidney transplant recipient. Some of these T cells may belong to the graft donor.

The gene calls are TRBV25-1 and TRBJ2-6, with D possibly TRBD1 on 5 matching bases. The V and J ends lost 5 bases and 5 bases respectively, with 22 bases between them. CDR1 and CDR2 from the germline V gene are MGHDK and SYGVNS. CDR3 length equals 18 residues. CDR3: CASSTFRTGQSRANVLTF. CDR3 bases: TGTGCCAGCAGTACCTTCCGAACTGGACAAAGTCGGGCCAACGTCCTGACTTTC.

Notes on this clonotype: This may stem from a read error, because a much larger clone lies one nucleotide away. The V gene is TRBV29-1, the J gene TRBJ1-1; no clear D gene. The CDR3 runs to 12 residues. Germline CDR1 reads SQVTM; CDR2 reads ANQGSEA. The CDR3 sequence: CSTRYSHYEASF. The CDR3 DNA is TGCAGCACGCGGTACAGCCACTATGAAGCTTCCTTT.

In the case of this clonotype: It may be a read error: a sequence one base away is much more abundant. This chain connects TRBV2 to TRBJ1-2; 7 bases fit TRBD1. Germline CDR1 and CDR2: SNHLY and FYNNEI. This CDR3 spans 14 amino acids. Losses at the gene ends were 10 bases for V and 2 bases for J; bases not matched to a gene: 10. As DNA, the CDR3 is TGTGCCAACAACCGGGACAGCTTAAACTATGGCTACACCTTC. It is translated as CANNRDSLNYGYTF.

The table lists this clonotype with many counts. The CDR3 region has the DNA TGTGCCAGCAGTCTAAACCCTGGAAACACCATATATTTT. Residues: CASSLNPGNTIYF. V usage is TRBV6-5 and J usage is TRBJ1-3; D remains unclear. In germline, CDR1 is MNHEY, CDR2 SVGAGI. V lost 5 bases and J lost 2, with 7 bases in between. CDR3 size: 13 residues.

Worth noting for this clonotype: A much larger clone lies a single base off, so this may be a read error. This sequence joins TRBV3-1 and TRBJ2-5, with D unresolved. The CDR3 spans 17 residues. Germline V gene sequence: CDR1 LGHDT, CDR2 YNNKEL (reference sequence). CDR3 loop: CAGSHICPISFSETQYF. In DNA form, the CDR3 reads TGTGCCGGCAGCCATATCTGTCCCATTTCTTTCTCTGAGACCCAGTACTTC.

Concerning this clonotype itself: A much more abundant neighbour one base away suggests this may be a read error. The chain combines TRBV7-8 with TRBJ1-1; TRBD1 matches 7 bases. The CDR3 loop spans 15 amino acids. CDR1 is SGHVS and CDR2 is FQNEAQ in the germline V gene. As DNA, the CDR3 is TGTGCCAGCAGCTCGACGACAGGGCTGAACACTGGAGCTTTCTTT. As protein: CASSSTTGLNTGAFF.

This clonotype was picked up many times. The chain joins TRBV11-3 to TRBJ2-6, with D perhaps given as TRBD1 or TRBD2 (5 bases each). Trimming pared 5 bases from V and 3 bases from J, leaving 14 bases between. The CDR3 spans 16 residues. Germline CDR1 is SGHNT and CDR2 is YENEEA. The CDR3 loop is CASSLYSGSGANVLTF. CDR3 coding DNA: TGTGCCAGCAGCCTCTATTCAGGGAGTGGGGCCAACGTCCTGACTTTC.

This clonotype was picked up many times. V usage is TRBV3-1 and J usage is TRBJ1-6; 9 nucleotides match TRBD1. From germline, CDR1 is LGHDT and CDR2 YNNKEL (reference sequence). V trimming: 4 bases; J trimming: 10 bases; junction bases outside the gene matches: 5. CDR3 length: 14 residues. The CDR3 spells CASSPGTGRSPLHF. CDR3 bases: TGTGCCAGCAGCCCAGGGACAGGGAGGTCACCCCTCCACTTT.

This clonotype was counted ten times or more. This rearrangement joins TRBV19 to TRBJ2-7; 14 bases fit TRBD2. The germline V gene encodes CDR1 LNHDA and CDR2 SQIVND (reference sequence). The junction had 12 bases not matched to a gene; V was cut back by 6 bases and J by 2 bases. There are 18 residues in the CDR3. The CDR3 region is CASSGTSGSWGSTYEQYF. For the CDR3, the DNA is TGTGCCAGTAGCGGGACTAGCGGGAGTTGGGGATCCACCTACGAGCAGTACTTC.

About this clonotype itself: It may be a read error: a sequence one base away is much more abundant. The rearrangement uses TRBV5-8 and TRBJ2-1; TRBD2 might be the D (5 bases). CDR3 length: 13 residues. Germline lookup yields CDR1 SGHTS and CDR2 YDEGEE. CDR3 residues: CASSPGIYNEQSF. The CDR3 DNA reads TGTGCCAGCAGCCCGGGAATTTACAATGAGCAGTCCTTC.

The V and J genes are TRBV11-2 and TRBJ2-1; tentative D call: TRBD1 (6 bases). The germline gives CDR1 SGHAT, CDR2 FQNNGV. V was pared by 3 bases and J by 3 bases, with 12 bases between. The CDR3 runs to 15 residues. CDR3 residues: CASSLGASLYNEQFF. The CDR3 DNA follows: TGTGCCAGCAGCTTGGGGGCGTCCCTCTACAATGAGCAGTTCTTC.

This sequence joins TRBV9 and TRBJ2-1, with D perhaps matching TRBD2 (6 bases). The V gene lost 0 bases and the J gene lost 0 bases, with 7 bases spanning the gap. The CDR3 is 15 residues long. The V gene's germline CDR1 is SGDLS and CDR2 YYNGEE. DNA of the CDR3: TGTGCCAGCAGCGTAGCCGGGGGCTCCTACAATGAGCAGTTCTTC. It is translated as CASSVAGGSYNEQFF.

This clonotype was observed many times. The CDR3 sequence is CASSRLSGALYNEQFF. The CDR3 coding sequence is TGTGCCAGTAGTAGATTGTCAGGGGCCCTATACAATGAGCAGTTCTTC. The chain joins TRBV19 to TRBJ2-1, with D maybe TRBD1 (6 bases). V shed 4 bases and J shed 4 bases, with 17 bases lying between them. Per germline, CDR1 LNHDA and CDR2 SQIVND (reference sequence). The CDR3 has 16 residues. The full variable domain, its missing parts supplied by reference TRBV19 and TRBJ2-1, is DGGITQSPKYLFRKEGQNVTLSCEQNLNHDAMYWYRQDPGQGLRLIYYSQIVNDFQKGDIAEGYSVSREKKESFPLTVTSAQKNPTAFYLCASSRLSGALYNEQFFGPGTRLTVL.

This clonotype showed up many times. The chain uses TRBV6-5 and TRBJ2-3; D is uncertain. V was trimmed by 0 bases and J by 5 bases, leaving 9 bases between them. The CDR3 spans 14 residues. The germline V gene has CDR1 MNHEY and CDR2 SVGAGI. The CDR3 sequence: CASSYSIPEDTQYF. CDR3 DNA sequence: TGTGCCAGCAGTTACTCGATTCCGGAAGATACGCAGTATTTT.

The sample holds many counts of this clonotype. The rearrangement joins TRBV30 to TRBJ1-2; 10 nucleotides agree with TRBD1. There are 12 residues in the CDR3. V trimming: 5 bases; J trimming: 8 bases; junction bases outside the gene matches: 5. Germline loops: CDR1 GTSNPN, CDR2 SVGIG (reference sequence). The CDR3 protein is CAWSGTGDGYTF. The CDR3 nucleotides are TGTGCCTGGTCGGGGACAGGGGACGGCTACACCTTC.

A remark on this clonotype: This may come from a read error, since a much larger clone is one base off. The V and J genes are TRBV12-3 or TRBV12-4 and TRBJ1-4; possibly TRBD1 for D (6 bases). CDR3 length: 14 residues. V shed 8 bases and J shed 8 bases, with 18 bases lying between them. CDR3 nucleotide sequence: TGTGCCAGCGGTCCGCTTAGGGGGGGGGAAAAACTGTTTTTT. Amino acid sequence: CASGPLRGGEKLFF.

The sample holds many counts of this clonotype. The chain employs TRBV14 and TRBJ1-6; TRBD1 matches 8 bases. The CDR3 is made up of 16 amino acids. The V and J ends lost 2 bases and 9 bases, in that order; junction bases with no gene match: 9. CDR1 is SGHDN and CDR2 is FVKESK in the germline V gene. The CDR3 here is CASSQLRGQGGSPLHF. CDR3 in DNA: TGTGCCAGCAGCCAACTAAGAGGACAGGGAGGTTCACCCCTCCACTTT.

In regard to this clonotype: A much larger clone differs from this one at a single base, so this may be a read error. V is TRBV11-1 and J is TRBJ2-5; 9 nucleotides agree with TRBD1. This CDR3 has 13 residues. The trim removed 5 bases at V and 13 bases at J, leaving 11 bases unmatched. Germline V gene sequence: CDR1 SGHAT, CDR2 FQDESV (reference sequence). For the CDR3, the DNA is TGTGCCAGCAGCACAACAGGGGGCGGCGAGCGGTACTTC. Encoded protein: CASSTTGGGERYF.

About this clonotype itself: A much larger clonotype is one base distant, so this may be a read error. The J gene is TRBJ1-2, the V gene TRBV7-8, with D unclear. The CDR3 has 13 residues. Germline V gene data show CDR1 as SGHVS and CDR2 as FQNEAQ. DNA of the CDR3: TGTGCCGGCAGCTTAGCTCCCACGGGTGGCTACACCTTC. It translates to CAGSLAPTGGYTF.

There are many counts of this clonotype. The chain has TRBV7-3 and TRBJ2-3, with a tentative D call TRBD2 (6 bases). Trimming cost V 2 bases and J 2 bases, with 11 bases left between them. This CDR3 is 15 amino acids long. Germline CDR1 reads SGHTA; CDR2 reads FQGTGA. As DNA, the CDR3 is TGTGCCAGCAGCTTACGGGGACTTCACACAGATACGCAGTATTTT. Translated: CASSLRGLHTDTQYF.

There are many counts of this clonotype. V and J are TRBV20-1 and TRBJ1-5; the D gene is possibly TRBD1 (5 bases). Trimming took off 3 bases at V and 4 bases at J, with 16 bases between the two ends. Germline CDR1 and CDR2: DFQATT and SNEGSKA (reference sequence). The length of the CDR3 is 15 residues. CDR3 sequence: CSASLSGAGNQPQHF. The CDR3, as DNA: TGCAGTGCTAGTTTGTCCGGGGCCGGGAATCAGCCCCAGCATTTT.

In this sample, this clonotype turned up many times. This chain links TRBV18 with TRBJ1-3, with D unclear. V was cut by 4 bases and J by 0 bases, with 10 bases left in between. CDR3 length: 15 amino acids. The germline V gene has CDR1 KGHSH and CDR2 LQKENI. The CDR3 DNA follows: TGTGCCAGCTCACTAGGACGGCCCTCTGGAAACACCATATATTTT. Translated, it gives CASSLGRPSGNTIYF. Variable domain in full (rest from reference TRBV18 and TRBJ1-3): NAGVMQNPRHLVRRRGQEARLRCSPMKGHSHVYWYRQLPEEGLKFMVYLQKENIIDESGMPKERFSAEFPKEGPSILRIQQVVRGDSAAYFCASSLGRPSGNTIYFGEGSWLTVV.

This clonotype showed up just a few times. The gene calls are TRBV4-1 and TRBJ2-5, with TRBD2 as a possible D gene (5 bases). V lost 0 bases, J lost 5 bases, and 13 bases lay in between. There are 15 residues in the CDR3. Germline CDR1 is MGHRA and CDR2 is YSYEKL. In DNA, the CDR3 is TGCGCCAGCAGCCAAGATCCCACGGGGATTGAGACCCAGTACTTC. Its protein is CASSQDPTGIETQYF.

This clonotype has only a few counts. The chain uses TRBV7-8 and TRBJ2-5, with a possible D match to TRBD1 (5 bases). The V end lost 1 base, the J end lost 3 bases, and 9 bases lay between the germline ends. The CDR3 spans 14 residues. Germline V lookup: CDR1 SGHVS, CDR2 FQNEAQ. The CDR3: CASSLESREETQYF. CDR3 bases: TGTGCCAGCAGCTTAGAATCCAGGGAAGAGACCCAGTACTTC.

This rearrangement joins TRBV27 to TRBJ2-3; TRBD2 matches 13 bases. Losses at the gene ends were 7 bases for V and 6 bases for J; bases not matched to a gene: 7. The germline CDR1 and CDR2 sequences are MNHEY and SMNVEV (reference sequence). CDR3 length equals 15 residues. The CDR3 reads CASNYGTSGTDTQYF. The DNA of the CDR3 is TGTGCCAGCAACTACGGGACTAGCGGGACCGATACGCAGTATTTT.

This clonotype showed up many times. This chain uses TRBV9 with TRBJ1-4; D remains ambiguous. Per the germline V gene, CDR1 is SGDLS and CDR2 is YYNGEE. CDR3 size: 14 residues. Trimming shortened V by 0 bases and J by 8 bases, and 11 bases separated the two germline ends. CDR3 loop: CASSVGVGNEKLFF. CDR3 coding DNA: TGTGCCAGCAGCGTAGGCGTGGGAAACGAAAAACTGTTTTTT.

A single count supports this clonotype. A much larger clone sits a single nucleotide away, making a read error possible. The CDR3, as DNA: TGTGCCACCAGTGACCGGGACAGGGGGACCGGGGGGCTGTTTTTT. Its protein is CATSDRDRGTGGLFF. The chain uses TRBV24-1 and TRBJ2-2, with 11 bases lining up with TRBD1. The CDR3 length is 15 residues. Per germline, CDR1 KGHDR and CDR2 SFDVKD.

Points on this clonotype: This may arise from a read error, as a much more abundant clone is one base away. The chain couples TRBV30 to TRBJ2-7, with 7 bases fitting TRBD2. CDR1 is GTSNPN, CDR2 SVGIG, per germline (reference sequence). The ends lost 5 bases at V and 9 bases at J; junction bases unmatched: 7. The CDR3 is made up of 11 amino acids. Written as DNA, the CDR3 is TGTGCCTGGGCGACTGGGGGGGGGCAGTACTTC. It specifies CAWATGGGQYF.

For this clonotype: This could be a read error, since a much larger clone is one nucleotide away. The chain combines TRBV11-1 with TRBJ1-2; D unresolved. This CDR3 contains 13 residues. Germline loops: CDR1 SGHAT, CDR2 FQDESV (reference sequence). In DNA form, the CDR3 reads TGTGCCGGCAGTCCGCCCGGCAGATATGGCTACACCTTC. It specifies CAGSPPGRYGYTF.